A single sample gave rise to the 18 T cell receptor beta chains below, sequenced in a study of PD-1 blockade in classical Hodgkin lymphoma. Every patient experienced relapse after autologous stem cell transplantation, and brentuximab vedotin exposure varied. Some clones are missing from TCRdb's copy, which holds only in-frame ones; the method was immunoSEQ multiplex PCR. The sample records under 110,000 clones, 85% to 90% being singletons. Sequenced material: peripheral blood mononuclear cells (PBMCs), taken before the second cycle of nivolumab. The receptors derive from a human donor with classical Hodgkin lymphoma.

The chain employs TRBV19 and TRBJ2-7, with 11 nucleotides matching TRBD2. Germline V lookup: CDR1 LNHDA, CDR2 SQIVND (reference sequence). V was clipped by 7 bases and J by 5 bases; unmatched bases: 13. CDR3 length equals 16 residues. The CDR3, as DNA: TGTGCCAGTACCATAGCGGGGGGGCAGCCAGGGAACGAGCAGTACTTC. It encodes CASTIAGGQPGNEQYF.

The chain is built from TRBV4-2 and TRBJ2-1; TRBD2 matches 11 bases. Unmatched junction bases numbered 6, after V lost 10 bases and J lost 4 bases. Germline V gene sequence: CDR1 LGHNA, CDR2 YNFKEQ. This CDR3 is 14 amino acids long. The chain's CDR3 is CATSSGGRYNEQFF. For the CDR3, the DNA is TGTGCCACTTCTAGCGGGGGGAGATACAATGAGCAGTTCTTC.

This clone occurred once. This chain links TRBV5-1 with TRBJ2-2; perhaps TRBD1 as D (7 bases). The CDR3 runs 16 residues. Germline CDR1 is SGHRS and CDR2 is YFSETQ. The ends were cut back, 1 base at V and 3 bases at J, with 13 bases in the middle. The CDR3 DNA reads TGCGCCAGCAGCTTGAACGCCAGGGGGGACACCGGGGAGCTGTTTTTT. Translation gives CASSLNARGDTGELFF.

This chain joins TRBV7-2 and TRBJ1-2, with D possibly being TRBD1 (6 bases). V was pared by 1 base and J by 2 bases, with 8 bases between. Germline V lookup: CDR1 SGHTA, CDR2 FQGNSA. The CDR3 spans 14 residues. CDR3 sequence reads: CASSLGGANYGYTF. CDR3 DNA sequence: TGTGCCAGCAGCTTAGGGGGGGCGAACTATGGCTACACCTTC.

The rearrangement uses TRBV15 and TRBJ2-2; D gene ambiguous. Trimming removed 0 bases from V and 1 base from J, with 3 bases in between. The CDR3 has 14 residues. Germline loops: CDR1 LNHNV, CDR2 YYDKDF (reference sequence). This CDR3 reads CATSRDGNTGELFF. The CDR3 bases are TGTGCCACCAGCAGAGACGGGAACACCGGGGAGCTGTTTTTT. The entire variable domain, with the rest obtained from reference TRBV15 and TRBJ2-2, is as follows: DAMVIQNPRYQVTQFGKPVTLSCSQTLNHNVMYWYQQKSSQAPKLLFHYYDKDFNNEADTPDNFQSRRPNTSFCFLDIRSPGLGDTAMYLCATSRDGNTGELFFGEGSRLTVL.

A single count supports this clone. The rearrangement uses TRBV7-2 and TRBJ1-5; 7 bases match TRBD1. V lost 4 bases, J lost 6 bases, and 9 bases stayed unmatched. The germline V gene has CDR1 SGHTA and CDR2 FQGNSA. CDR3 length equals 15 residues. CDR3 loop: CASSSRQGSSQPQHF. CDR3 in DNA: TGTGCCAGCAGCTCCCGACAGGGATCGAGTCAGCCCCAGCATTTT.

The chain's CDR3 is CASSSDRDYEQYF. The CDR3 DNA follows: TGTGCCAGCAGCTCCGACAGGGATTACGAGCAGTACTTC. J is TRBJ2-5 and V is TRBV11-3, with 7 nucleotides matching TRBD1. The J call could be wrong; TRBJ2-7 is a better fit for the DNA end. Germline CDR1 is SGHNT and CDR2 is YENEEA. This CDR3 is 13 amino acids long.

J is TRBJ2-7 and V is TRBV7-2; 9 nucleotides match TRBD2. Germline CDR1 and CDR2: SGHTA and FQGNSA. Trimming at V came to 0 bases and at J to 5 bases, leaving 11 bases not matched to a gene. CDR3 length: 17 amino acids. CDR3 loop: CASSLALVASGIDEQYF. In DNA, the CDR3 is TGTGCCAGCAGCTTAGCGCTCGTGGCTAGCGGGATCGACGAGCAGTACTTC.

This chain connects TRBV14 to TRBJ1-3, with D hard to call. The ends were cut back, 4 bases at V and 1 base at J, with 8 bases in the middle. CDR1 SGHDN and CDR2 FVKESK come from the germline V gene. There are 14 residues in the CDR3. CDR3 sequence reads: CASSLTQSGNTIYF. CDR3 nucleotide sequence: TGTGCCAGCAGCCTGACACAATCTGGAAACACCATATATTTT. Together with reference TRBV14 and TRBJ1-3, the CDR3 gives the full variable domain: EAGVTQFPSHSVIEKGQTVTLRCDPISGHDNLYWYRRVMGKEIKFLLHFVKESKQDESGMPNNRFLAERTGGTYSTLKVQPAELEDSGVYFCASSLTQSGNTIYFGEGSWLTVV.

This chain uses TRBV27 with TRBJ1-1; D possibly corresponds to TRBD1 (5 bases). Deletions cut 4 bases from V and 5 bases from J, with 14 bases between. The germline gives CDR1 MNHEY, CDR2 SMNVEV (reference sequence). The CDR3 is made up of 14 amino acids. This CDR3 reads CASSSGGVGTEAFF. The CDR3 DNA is TGTGCCAGCAGTTCCGGAGGGGTTGGAACTGAAGCTTTCTTT.

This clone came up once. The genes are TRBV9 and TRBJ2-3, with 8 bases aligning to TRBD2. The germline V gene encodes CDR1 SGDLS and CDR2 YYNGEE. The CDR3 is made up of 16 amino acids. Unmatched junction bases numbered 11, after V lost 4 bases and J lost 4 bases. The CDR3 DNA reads TGTGCCAGCAGCCCACGGGGGGGAGGCTATCCAGATACGCAGTATTTT. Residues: CASSPRGGGYPDTQYF.

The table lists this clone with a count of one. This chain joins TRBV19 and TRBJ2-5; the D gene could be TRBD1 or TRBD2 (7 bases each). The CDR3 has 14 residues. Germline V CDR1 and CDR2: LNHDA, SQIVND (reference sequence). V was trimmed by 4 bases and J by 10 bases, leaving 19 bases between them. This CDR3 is CASSTRRGGAGQYF. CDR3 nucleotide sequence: TGTGCCAGTAGTACGCGCAGGGGGGGCGCGGGCCAGTACTTC.

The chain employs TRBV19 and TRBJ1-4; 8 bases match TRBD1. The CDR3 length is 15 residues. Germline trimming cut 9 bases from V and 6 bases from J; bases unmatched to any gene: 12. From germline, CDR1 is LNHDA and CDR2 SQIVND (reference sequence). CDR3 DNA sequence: TGTGCCAGCAGAAGGACAGGGAGGTCTGATGAAAAACTGTTTTTT. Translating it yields CASRRTGRSDEKLFF. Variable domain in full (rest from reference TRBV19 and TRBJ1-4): DGGITQSPKYLFRKEGQNVTLSCEQNLNHDAMYWYRQDPGQGLRLIYYSQIVNDFQKGDIAEGYSVSREKKESFPLTVTSAQKNPTAFYLCASRRTGRSDEKLFFGSGTQLSVL.

The CDR3 DNA is TGTGCCAGCAGTTTGAACCTATATAATTCACCCCTCCACTTT. Its protein product is CASSLNLYNSPLHF. The J gene is TRBJ1-6, the V gene TRBV27; D unresolved. CDR1 MNHEY and CDR2 SMNVEV come from the germline V gene (reference sequence). The CDR3 spans 14 residues. V shed 3 bases and J shed 4 bases, with 7 bases lying between them.

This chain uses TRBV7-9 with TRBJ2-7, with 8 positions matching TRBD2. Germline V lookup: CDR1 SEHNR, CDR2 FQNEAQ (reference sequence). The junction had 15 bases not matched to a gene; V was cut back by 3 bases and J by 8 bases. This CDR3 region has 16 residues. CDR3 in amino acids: CASSLSPGVAGMKQYF. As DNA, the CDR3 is TGTGCCAGCAGCTTGTCTCCGGGGGTAGCGGGGATGAAGCAGTACTTC.

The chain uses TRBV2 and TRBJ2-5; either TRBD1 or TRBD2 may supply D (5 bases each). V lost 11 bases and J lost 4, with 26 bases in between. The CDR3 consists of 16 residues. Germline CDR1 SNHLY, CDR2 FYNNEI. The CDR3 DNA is TGTGCCTTAAACGTCGGGGCCCCGGCCGCCCTAGAGACCCAGTACTTC. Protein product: CALNVGAPAALETQYF.

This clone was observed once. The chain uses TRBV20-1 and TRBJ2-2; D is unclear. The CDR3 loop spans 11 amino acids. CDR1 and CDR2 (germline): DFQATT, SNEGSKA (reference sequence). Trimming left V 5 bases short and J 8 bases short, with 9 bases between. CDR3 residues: CSASVTGELFF. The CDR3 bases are TGCAGTGCTTCAGTGACTGGGGAGCTGTTTTTT.

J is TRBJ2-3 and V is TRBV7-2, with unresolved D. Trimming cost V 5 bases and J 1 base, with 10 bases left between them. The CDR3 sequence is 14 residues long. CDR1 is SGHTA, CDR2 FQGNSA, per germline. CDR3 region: CASSPSRGTDTQYF. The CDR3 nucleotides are TGTGCCAGCAGCCCCTCAAGGGGCACAGATACGCAGTATTTT.